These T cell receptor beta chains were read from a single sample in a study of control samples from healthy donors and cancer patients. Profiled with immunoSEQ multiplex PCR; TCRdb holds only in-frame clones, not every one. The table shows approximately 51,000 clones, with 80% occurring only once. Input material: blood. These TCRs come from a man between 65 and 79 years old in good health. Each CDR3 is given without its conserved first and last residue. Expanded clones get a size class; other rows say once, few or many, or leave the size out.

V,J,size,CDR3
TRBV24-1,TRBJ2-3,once,ATSDWTGGGADTQY
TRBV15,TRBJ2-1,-,ATSREVAGGYNEQF
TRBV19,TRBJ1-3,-,ASSIQAHSGGNTIY
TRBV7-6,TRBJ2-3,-,ASSSRTSGRASTDTQY
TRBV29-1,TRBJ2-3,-,SVQAGVRTDTQY
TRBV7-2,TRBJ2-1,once,ASSLGGSGRVNEQF
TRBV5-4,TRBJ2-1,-,ALGSLGNEQF
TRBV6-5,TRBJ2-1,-,ASTNEVNEQF
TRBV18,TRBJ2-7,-,ASSPSGEQY
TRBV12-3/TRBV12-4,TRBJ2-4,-,ASSFFGAPGY
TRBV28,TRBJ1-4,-,ASRDPGGGGEKLF
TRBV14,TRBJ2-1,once,ASSPTSGRAVVYEQF
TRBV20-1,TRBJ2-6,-,SASPPSGANVLT
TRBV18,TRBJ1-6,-,ASSLTGYNSPLH
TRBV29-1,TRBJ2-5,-,SVVETNFIETQY
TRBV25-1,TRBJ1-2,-,ASRQGTSGYT
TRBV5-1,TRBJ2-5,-,ASSLGLAAETQY
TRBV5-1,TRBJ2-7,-,ASSLGGLAGGNEQY
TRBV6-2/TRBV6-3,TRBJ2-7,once,ASSYEWDPMGDEQY
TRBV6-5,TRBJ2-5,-,ASSYSGRGPGETQY
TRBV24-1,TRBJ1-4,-,ATSEGQGGNEKLF
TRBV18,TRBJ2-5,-,ASSPKGLRETQY
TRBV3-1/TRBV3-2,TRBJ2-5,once,ASSQEGLAATQY